Listed here are 8 T cell receptor beta chains from one sample, sequenced in a study of blood T cell repertoires in COVID-19. Method: immunoSEQ multiplex PCR; TCRdb's copy keeps in-frame clones and lacks some. This table has about 250,000 clones, roughly 85% appearing once. The material sequenced was PBMCs or T cells enriched from blood (not recorded which). These receptor sequences come from a woman between 50 and 59 years old with acute COVID-19.

The rearrangement joins TRBV9 to TRBJ1-4; 7 bases are a match to TRBD1. The V gene end was trimmed by 4 bases and the J gene end by 5 bases; junction bases not matched to a gene: 8. The CDR3 sequence is 15 residues long. Germline CDR1 reads SGDLS; CDR2 reads YYNGEE. CDR3: CASSPTGVLNEKLFF. CDR3 in DNA: TGTGCCAGCAGCCCTACAGGGGTGCTAAATGAAAAACTGTTTTTT.

This rearrangement joins TRBV5-1 to TRBJ1-2, with D unresolved. The ends were cut back, 1 base at V and 2 bases at J, with 12 bases in the middle. This CDR3 is 15 amino acids long. The V gene's germline CDR1 is SGHRS and CDR2 YFSETQ. The CDR3 nucleotides read TGCGCCAGCAGCTTGAGCGGGGAACCAAACTATGGCTACACCTTC. Translation gives CASSLSGEPNYGYTF.

This clone was counted a few times. The chain carries TRBV27 and TRBJ2-2; 8 bases agree with TRBD2. The CDR3 loop spans 17 amino acids. Germline-derived CDR1 and CDR2 are MNHEY and SMNVEV (reference sequence). V lost 6 bases to trimming and J lost 5 bases; unmatched junction nucleotides: 14. The CDR3 region is CASSPPHAGGLTGELFF. CDR3 sequence (DNA): TGTGCCAGCAGCCCCCCCCACGCGGGGGGCCTTACCGGGGAGCTGTTTTTT.

The chain combines TRBV25-1 with TRBJ1-5; 9 bases fit TRBD1. The CDR3 has 14 residues. Germline-derived CDR1 and CDR2 are MGHDK and SYGVNS. Trimming at V came to 8 bases and at J to 6 bases, leaving 8 bases not matched to a gene. This CDR3 reads CASSGTGFFQPQHF. The CDR3 bases are TGTGCCAGCTCCGGGACAGGGTTTTTTCAGCCCCAGCATTTT.

This clone was picked up a small number of times. This chain connects TRBV9 to TRBJ1-1; D uncertain. Trimming removed 0 bases at V and 5 bases at J, with 8 bases between. The CDR3 totals 13 residues. The germline gives CDR1 SGDLS, CDR2 YYNGEE. CDR3 nucleotides: TGTGCCAGCAGCGTAGACCCGGGGACTGAAGCTTTCTTT. Its protein product is CASSVDPGTEAFF.

The chain recombines TRBV3-1 (or the pseudogene TRBV3-2) with TRBJ1-2, with D possibly matching TRBD1 (6 bases). Trimming shortened V by 5 bases and J by 0 bases, and 16 bases separated the two germline ends. The germline V gene encodes CDR1 LGHDT and CDR2 YNNKEL (reference sequence). The CDR3 is 16 residues long. CDR3 protein: CASSLTGGPANYGYTF. DNA for the CDR3: TGTGCCAGCAGCTTGACTGGGGGCCCAGCTAACTATGGCTACACCTTC.

The V gene is TRBV5-5, the J gene TRBJ1-6; 9 bases line up with TRBD1. Trimming took 5 bases from V and 6 from J; bases not matched to a gene: 6. Germline V CDR1 and CDR2: SGHKS, YYEKEE (reference sequence). The CDR3 length is 15 residues. CDR3 DNA sequence: TGTGCCAGCAGTTTCCGGGACAGGGTTAATTCACCCCTCCACTTT. It is translated as CASSFRDRVNSPLHF.

This chain links TRBV5-1 with TRBJ1-2; D possibly corresponds to TRBD1 (5 bases). Germline-derived CDR1 and CDR2 are SGHRS and YFSETQ. The CDR3 is made up of 15 amino acids. V lost 3 bases and J 1 base, leaving 13 bases between the germline ends. DNA for the CDR3: TGCGCCAGCAGCTCAGGATTAGGGGATAACTATGGCTACACCTTC. Amino acids: CASSSGLGDNYGYTF.